This T cell receptor (beta chain) stems from a study of neurological immune-mediated disorders. TCRdb reanalysed the 5' RACE reads using MiXCR and keeps one entry per CDR3 protein. The sample has about 55,000 distinct CDR3 sequences; 3% to 4.5% are singletons. V lost 5 bases to trimming and J lost 1 base, with 10 bases between them. Germline values: CDR1 SGHRS, CDR2 YFSETQ. The CDR3 has 15 residues. This clonotype was observed at least ten times. The V and J genes are TRBV5-1 and TRBJ2-6, with D possibly TRBD2 on 6 matching bases. The source material was CD4+ T cells from blood. The receptor's source is a woman in her thirties or forties with multiple sclerosis. The CDR3 reads CASSFGGSGANVLTF. DNA of the CDR3: TGCGCCAGCAGTTTTGGGGGGTCTGGGGCCAACGTCCTGACTTTC.